Included here is one T cell receptor (beta chain) sequence, with context. The method was immunoSEQ multiplex PCR; TCRdb's version includes in-frame clones alone and lacks a portion of them. The profile shows 100,000 to 150,000 clones, about 90% of them singletons. The source of the sample is a study of control samples from healthy donors and cancer patients. Per germline, CDR1 GTSNPN and CDR2 SVGIG (reference sequence). V shed 2 bases and J shed 0 bases, with 10 bases lying between them. The CDR3 loop spans 14 amino acids. The chain has TRBV30 and TRBJ1-2, with D unresolved. This TCR was recovered from a woman aged 50 to 60 in good health. The sequencing sample was made of blood. CDR3 loop: CAWSTGNTNYGYTF. CDR3 nucleotides: TGTGCCTGGAGTACGGGCAACACTAACTATGGCTACACCTTC.